This T cell receptor (beta chain) was recorded in a study of beta chain features in type 1 diabetes. The investigators reverse transcribed all of the isolated RNA, so they sequenced expressed TCRB transcripts. Profiled with immunoSEQ multiplex PCR; TCRdb holds only in-frame clones, not every one. Of around 240,000 clones listed, under 20% are singletons. Broader study findings: Diminished insertions and augmented deletions at VDJ junctions characterized type 1 diabetes patients. Researchers report that Type 1 diabetes patients had moderately but significantly shorter TCRB CDR3s across all four CD4+ subsets.

Every donor had blood drawn once into heparin, about 116 mL on average. A CD45RO/CCR7/CD25/CD127/CD95/CD27 panel sorted naive, central memory, regulatory and stem cell-like memory CD4+ cells. This clone was seen a few times. The antigen is not known. Trimming pared 4 bases from V and 2 bases from J, leaving 10 bases between. CDR3 size: 13 residues. Germline CDR1 reads SQVTM; CDR2 reads ANQGSEA. V is TRBV29-1 and J is TRBJ2-3; D is possibly TRBD1 (5 bases). This sequence originates from a man aged 25 to 40 with type 1 diabetes. Sequenced material: naive CD4+ T cells from blood. As DNA, the CDR3 is TGCAGCGTTGTTTCAGGGTACACAGATACGCAGTATTTT. This translates into CSVVSGYTDTQYF.